This T cell receptor (beta chain) was documented in a study of blood T cells in healthy people across ages. Primers used in a second PCR of roughly 6 to 11 cycles were a sample-barcoded 5' primer and a J-beta primer mix. MiXCR, run by TCRdb on the 5' RACE reads, gives a single entry per CDR3 protein. The sample has around 1,800,000 distinct CDR3 sequences, about two fifths seen once. In germline, CDR1 is MNHEY, CDR2 SMNVEV (reference sequence). The V gene end was trimmed by 3 bases and the J gene end by 0 bases; junction bases not matched to a gene: 11. This CDR3 spans 17 amino acids. The clonotype comes from a human donor in good health. The chain links TRBV27 to TRBJ2-7, with 7 bases aligning to TRBD1. The sample comprised blood. CDR3 nucleotides: TGTGCCAGCAGTTTGACCCACAGGGGACACTTCTCCTACGAGCAGTACTTC. It yields the protein CASSLTHRGHFSYEQYF.